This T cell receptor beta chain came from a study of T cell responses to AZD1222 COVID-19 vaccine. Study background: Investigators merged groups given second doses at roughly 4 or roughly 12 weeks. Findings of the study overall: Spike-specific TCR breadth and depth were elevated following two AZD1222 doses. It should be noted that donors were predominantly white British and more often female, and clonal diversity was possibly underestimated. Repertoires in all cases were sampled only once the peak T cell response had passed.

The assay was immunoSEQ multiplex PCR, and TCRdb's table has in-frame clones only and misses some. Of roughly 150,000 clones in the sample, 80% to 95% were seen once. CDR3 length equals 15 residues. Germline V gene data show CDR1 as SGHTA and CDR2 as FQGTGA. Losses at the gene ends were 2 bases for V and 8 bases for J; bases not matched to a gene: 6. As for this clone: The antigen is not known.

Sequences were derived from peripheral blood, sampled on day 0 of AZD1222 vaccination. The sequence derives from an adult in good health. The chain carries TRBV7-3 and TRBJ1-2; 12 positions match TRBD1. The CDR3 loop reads CASSLPGQGAGGYTF. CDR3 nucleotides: TGTGCCAGCAGCTTACCGGGACAGGGGGCTGGAGGCTACACCTTC.